A selection of T cell receptor beta chains follows, all from one sample in a study of neurological immune-mediated disorders. In TCRdb, the 5' RACE reads were re-called with MiXCR into one record per CDR3 protein. The table lists more than 70,000 distinct CDR3 sequences, over 15% of them singletons. The sequenced material came from PBMCs. Source of these receptors: a woman between 40 and 50 years old in good health. CDR3s include the opening cysteine and the closing phenylalanine or tryptophan. Each record gives: clone size, V gene, D gene, J gene, CDR3 protein, CDR3 DNA. D genes are given only for firm matches. Expanded clones get a size class; other rows say once, few or many, or leave the size out.

many,TRBV7-2,.,TRBJ2-2,CASSLGHTNTGELFF,TGTGCCAGCAGCTTAGGACACACGAACACCGGGGAGCTGTTTTTT
many,TRBV9,.,TRBJ1-2,CASSVGVHGYTF,TGTGCCAGCAGCGTAGGGGTTCATGGCTACACCTTC
many,TRBV18,TRBD2,TRBJ2-7,CASSPEGRDEQYF,TGTGCCAGCTCACCGGAGGGGAGGGACGAGCAGTACTTC
.,TRBV24-1,.,TRBJ2-1,CATSDSTGGQLYNEQFF,TGTGCCACCAGTGATTCCACCGGGGGACAGCTCTACAATGAGCAGTTCTTC
many,TRBV5-5,.,TRBJ1-2,CASSLGYTGIYGYTF,TGTGCCAGCAGCTTAGGATATACAGGGATCTATGGCTACACCTTC
many,TRBV5-5,.,TRBJ2-3,CASSLWVISGTDTQYF,TGTGCCAGCAGCCTCTGGGTCATTAGTGGCACAGATACGCAGTATTTT
many,TRBV7-2,.,TRBJ2-3,CASSLEGGASTDTQYF,TGTGCCAGCAGCTTAGAAGGTGGGGCTAGCACAGATACGCAGTATTTT
.,TRBV12-3/TRBV12-4,.,TRBJ2-1,CASSPLWSSYNEQFF,TGTGCCAGCAGCCCCCTCTGGTCGTCCTACAATGAGCAGTTCTTC
many,TRBV7-8,.,TRBJ1-4,CASSLAGRGENLNEKLFF,TGTGCCAGCAGCTTAGCAGGGAGGGGCGAGAACCTTAATGAAAAACTGTTTTTT
many,TRBV5-5,.,TRBJ2-1,CASSPLTRGAEQFF,TGTGCCAGCAGCCCTCTAACCAGGGGAGCTGAGCAGTTCTTC
many,TRBV4-2,.,TRBJ2-5,CASSQVARPLAAQETQYF,TGTGCCAGCAGCCAAGTGGCCCGGCCTTTGGCAGCCCAAGAGACCCAGTACTTC
many,TRBV20-1,TRBD2,TRBJ2-1,CSARRSGVLNEQFF,TGCAGTGCTAGACGTAGCGGGGTCCTCAATGAGCAGTTCTTC
many,TRBV5-1,.,TRBJ1-2,CASSFTAGSDGYTF,TGCGCCAGCAGCTTTACCGCCGGCTCGGATGGCTACACCTTC
once,TRBV2,.,TRBJ2-7,CASSDAGTVSYEQYF,TGTGCCAGCAGCGACGCGGGGACGGTCTCCTACGAGCAGTACTTC
many,TRBV6-2/TRBV6-3,.,TRBJ1-1,CASSLLENTEAFF,TGTGCCAGCAGCTTACTCGAGAACACTGAAGCTTTCTTT
many,TRBV5-1,TRBD1,TRBJ1-3,CASSLNHRGRSSGNTIYF,TGCGCCAGCAGCTTAAACCACAGGGGGAGAAGCTCTGGAAACACCATATATTTT
.,TRBV27,.,TRBJ1-2,CASSLSRSSCYTF,TGTGCCAGCAGTTTAAGTCGGTCCTCTTGCTACACCTTC